This T cell receptor beta chain was found in a study of blood T cells in healthy people across ages. Germline V gene lookup returns CDR1 MGHRA and CDR2 YSYEKL. The CDR3 is 19 residues long. With V trimmed by 1 base and J by 7 bases, 20 bases remained unmatched. With a J-beta primer mix and a sample-barcoded 5' primer, a second PCR ran about 6 to 11 cycles. A single record per CDR3 protein comes from TCRdb applying MiXCR to the 5' RACE reads. The sample has some 700,000 distinct CDR3 sequences, about 20% seen once; the top ten hold approximately 20%. The rearrangement uses TRBV4-1 and TRBJ2-5; 8 bases line up with TRBD2. The sequenced sample was blood. This clonotype was sampled from a man in his sixties or seventies in good health. CDR3 amino acids: CASSQGGSSGGPSSGTQYF. The CDR3 coding sequence is TGCGCCAGCAGCCAAGGGGGGTCCAGCGGGGGACCCTCTTCCGGGACCCAGTACTTC.